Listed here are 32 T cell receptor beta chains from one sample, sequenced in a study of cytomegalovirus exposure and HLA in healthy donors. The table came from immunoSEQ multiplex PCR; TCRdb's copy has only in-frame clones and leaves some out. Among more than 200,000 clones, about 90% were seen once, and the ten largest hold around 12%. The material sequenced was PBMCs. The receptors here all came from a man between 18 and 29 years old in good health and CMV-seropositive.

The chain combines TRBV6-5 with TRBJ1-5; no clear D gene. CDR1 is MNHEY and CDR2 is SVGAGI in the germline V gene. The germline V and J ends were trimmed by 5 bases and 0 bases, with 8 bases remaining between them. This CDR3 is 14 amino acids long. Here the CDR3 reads CASSDRYSNQPQHF. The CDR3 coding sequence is TGTGCCAGCAGTGACCGTTATAGCAATCAGCCCCAGCATTTT.

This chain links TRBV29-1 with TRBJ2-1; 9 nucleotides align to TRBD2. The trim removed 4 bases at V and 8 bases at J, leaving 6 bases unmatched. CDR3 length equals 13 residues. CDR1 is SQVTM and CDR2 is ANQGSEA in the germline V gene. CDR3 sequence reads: CSVVGREGDEQFF. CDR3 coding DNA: TGCAGCGTTGTCGGGCGGGAGGGCGATGAGCAGTTCTTC.

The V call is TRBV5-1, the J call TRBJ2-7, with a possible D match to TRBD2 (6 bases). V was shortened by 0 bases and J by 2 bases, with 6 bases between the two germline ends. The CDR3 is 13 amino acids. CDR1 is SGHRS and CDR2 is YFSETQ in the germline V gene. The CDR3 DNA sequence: TGCGCCAGCAGCTTGGGGGAGGCCTACGAGCAGTACTTC. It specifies CASSLGEAYEQYF.

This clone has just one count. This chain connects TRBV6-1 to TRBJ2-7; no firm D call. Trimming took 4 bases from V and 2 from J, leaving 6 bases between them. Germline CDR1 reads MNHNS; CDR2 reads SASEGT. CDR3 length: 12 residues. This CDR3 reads CASSVTAYEQYF. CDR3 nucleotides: TGTGCCAGCAGTGTGACCGCCTACGAGCAGTACTTC.

CDR3 DNA: TGTGCCAGCAGTCTGCCTACCCCCTATGGCTACACCTTC. This sequence encodes CASSLPTPYGYTF. The rearrangement links TRBV28 to TRBJ1-2; unclear D gene. The V gene lost 5 bases and the J gene lost 4 bases, with 11 bases spanning the gap. Germline CDR1 reads MDHEN; CDR2 reads SYDVKM. The CDR3 extends over 13 amino acids.

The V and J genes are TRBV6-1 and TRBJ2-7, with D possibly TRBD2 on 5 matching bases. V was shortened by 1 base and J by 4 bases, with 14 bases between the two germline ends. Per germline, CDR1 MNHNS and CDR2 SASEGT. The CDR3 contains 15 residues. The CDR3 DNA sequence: TGTGCCAGCAGTGAAGTTCTGGCGGAGGATTACGAGCAGTACTTC. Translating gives CASSEVLAEDYEQYF.

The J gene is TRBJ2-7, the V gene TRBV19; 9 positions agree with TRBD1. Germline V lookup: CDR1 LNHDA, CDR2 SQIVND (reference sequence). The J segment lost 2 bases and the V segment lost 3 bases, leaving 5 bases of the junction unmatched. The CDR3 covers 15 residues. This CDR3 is CASSILGQGTYEQYF. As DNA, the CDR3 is TGTGCCAGTAGTATTCTCGGACAGGGGACCTACGAGCAGTACTTC.

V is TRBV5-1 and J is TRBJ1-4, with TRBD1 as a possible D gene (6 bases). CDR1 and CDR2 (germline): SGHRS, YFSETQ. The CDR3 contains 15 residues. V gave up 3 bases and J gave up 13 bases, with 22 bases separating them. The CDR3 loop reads CASSSTLQQGQRLFF. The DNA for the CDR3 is TGCGCCAGCAGCTCCACGCTACAACAGGGACAAAGACTGTTTTTT.

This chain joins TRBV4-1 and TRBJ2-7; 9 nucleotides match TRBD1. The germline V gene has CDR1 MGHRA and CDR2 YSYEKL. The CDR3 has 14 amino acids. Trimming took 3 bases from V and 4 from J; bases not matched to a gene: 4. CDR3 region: CASSQRDRAYEQYF. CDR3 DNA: TGCGCCAGCAGCCAGCGGGACAGGGCTTACGAGCAGTACTTC.

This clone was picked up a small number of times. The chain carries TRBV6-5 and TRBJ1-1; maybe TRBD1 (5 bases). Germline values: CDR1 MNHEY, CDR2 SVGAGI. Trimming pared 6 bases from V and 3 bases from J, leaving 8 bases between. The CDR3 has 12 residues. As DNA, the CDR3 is TGTGCCAGCAGCTCAGGGTACACTGAAGCTTTCTTT. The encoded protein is CASSSGYTEAFF.

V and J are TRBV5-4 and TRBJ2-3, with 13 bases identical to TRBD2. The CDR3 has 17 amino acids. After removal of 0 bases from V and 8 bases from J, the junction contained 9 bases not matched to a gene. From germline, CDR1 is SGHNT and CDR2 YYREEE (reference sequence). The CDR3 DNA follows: TGTGCCAGCAGCTTGGCTTCCGGGACTAGCGGGGAAGGTACGCAGTATTTT. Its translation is CASSLASGTSGEGTQYF.

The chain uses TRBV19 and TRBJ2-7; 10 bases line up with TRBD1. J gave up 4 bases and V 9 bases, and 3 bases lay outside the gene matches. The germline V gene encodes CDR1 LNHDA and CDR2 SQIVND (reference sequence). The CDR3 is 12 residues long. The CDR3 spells CASRDRGYEQYF. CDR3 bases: TGTGCCAGCCGGGACAGGGGTTACGAGCAGTACTTC.

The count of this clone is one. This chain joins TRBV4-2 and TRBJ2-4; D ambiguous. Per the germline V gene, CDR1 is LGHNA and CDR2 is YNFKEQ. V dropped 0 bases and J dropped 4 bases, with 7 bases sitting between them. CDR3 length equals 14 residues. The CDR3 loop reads CASSQEGRKNIQYF. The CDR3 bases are TGTGCCAGCAGCCAAGAGGGTCGAAAAAACATTCAGTACTTC.

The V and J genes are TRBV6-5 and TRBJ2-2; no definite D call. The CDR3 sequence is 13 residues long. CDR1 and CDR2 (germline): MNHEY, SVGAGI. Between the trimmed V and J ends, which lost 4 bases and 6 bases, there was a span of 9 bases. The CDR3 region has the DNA TGTGCCAGCAGTTTACACGGGTCCGGGGAGCTGTTTTTT. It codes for CASSLHGSGELFF.

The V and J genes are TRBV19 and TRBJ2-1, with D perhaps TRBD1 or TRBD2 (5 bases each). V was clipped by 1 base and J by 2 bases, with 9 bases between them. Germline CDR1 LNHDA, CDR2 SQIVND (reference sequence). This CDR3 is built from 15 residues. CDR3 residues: CASSIGGNPYNEQFF. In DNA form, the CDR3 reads TGTGCCAGTAGTATAGGGGGGAATCCCTACAATGAGCAGTTCTTC. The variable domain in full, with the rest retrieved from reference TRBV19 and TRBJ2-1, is DGGITQSPKYLFRKEGQNVTLSCEQNLNHDAMYWYRQDPGQGLRLIYYSQIVNDFQKGDIAEGYSVSREKKESFPLTVTSAQKNPTAFYLCASSIGGNPYNEQFFGPGTRLTVL.

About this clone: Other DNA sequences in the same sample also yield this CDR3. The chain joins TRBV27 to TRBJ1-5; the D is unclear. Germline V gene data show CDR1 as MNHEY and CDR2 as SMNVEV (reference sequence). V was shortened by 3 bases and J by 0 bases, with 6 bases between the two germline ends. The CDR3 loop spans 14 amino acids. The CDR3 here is CASSFRYSNQPQHF. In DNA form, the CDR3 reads TGTGCCAGCAGTTTCCGATATAGCAATCAGCCCCAGCATTTT.

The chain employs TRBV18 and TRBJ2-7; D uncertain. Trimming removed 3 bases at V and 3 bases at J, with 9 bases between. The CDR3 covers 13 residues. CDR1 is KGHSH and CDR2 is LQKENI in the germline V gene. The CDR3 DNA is TGTGCCAGCTCACCGTACGGATACTACGAGCAGTACTTC. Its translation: CASSPYGYYEQYF.

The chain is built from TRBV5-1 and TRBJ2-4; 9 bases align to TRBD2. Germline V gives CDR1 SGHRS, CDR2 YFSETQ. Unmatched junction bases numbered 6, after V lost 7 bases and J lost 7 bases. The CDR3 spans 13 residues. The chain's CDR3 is CASSPSGINIQYF. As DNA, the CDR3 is TGCGCCAGCTCTCCTAGCGGGATCAACATTCAGTACTTC.

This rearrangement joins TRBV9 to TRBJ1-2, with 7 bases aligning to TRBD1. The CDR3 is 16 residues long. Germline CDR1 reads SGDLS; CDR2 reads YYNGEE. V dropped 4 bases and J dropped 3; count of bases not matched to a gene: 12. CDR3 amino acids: CASSLLGTEDDYGYTF. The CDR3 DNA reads TGTGCCAGCAGCCTTCTCGGGACAGAAGATGACTATGGCTACACCTTC.

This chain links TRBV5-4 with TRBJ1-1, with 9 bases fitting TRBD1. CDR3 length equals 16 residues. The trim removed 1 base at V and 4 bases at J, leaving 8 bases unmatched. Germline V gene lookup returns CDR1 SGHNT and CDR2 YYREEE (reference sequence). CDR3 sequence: CASSLTGGGPSTEAFF. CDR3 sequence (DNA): TGTGCCAGCAGCTTGACAGGGGGCGGACCGAGCACTGAAGCTTTCTTT.

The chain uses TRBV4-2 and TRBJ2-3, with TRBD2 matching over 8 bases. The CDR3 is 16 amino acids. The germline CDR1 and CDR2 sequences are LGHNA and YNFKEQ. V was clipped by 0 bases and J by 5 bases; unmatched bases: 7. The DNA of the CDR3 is TGTGCCAGCAGCCAAGAAGAAGGACTAGCAGGAGATACGCAGTATTTT. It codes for CASSQEEGLAGDTQYF.

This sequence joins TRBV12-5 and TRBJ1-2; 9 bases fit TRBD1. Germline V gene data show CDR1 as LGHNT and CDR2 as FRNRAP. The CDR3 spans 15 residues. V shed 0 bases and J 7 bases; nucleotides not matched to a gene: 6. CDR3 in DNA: TGTGCTAGTGGTTTGGTTGGACAGGGGAAGGGTGGCTACACCTTC. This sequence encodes CASGLVGQGKGGYTF.

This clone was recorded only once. CDR3 amino acids: CASKPGQLYGYTF. Here the CDR3 DNA reads TGTGCCAGCAAGCCGGGACAGCTCTATGGCTACACCTTC. J is TRBJ1-2 and V is TRBV6-5; 7 bases align to TRBD1. The CDR3 runs 13 residues. J gave up 4 bases and V 7 bases, and 6 bases lay outside the gene matches. CDR1 and CDR2 (germline): MNHEY, SVGAGI.

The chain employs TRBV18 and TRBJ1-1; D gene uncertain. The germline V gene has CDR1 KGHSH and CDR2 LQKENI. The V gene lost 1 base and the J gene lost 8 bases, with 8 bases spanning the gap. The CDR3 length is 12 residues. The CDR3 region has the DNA TGTGCCAGCTCACCACGGGTAGGGGAAGCTTTCTTT. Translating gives CASSPRVGEAFF.

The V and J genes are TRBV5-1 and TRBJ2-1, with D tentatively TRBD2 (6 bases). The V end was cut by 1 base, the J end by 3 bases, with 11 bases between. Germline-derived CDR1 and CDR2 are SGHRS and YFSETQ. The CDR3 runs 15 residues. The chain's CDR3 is CASSLSVGGYNEQFF. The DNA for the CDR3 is TGCGCCAGCAGCTTGAGTGTCGGGGGCTACAATGAGCAGTTCTTC.

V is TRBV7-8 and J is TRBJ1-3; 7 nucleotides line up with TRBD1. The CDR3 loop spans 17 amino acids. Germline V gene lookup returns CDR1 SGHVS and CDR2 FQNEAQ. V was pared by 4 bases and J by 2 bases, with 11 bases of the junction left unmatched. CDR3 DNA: TGTGCCAGCAGCTCACCGATACGACAGGGAGCTGGAAACACCATATATTTT. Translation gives CASSSPIRQGAGNTIYF.

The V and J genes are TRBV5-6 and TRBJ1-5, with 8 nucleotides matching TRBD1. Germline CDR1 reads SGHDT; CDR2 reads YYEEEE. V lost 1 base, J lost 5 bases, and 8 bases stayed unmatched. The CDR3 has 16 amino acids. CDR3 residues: CASSLFQGAWDQPQHF. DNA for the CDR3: TGTGCCAGCAGCTTGTTCCAGGGGGCCTGGGATCAGCCCCAGCATTTT.

CDR3 nucleotide sequence: TGTGCCAGCAGCTTAGGTCCGGCAGCGCGCCATGGCTACACCTTC. Translating gives CASSLGPAARHGYTF. The chain uses TRBV11-3 and TRBJ1-2, with unresolved D. This CDR3 is 15 amino acids long. Trimming pared 1 base from V and 6 bases from J, leaving 15 bases between. CDR1 is SGHNT, CDR2 YENEEA, per germline. The full variable domain, completed using reference TRBV11-3 and TRBJ1-2, is EAGVVQSPRYKIIEKKQPVAFWCNPISGHNTLYWYLQNLGQGPELLIRYENEEAVDDSQLPKDRFSAERLKGVDSTLKIQPAELGDSAVYLCASSLGPAARHGYTFGSGTRLTVV.

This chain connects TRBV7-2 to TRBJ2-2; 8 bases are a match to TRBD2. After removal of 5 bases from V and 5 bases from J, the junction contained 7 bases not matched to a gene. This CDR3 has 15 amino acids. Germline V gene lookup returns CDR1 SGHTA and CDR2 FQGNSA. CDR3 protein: CASSTGTGGTGELFF. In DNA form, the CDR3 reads TGTGCCAGCAGCACCGGGACGGGGGGGACCGGGGAGCTGTTTTTT.

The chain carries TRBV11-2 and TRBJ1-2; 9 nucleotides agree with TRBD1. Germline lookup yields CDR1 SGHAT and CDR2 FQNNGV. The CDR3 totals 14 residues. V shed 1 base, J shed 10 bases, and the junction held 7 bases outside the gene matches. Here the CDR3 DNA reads TGTGCCAGCAGCTTAGTGGGGACAGGGTTTGACTACACCTTC. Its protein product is CASSLVGTGFDYTF.

DNA of the CDR3: TGTGCCAGCAGCGCTGCTAACGGGGCGGATGGCTACACCTTC. It encodes CASSAANGADGYTF. V and J are TRBV9 and TRBJ1-2, with a weak D call TRBD1 (5 bases). The germline V gene encodes CDR1 SGDLS and CDR2 YYNGEE. There are 14 residues in the CDR3. V was pared by 3 bases and J by 6 bases, with 15 bases between.

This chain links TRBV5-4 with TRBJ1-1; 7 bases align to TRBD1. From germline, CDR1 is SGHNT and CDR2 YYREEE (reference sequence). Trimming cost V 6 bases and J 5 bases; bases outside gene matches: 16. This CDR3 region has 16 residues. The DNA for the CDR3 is TGTGCCAGCACCAAGCAACGGACAGGTCTCCTTACTGAAGCTTTCTTT. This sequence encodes CASTKQRTGLLTEAFF.